The 21 T cell receptor beta chains reported below all come from one sample, sequenced in a study of T-cell reconstitution after alpha-beta-depleted transplantation in children. Molecular barcoding with unique molecular identifiers was used for the TCRbeta library. In TCRdb, the PCR reads were re-called with MiXCR into one record per CDR3 protein. The data contain 55,000 to 85,000 distinct CDR3 sequences, approximately 11% of them seen just once; the ten biggest clones take up about 13%. The material sequenced was PBMCs, taken before TCRalphabeta/CD19-depleted stem cell transplant. These receptors originate from a boy between 10 and 17 years old with acute myeloid leukemia, due to receive a stem cell transplant.

This clonotype was detected only a few times. This chain connects TRBV29-1 to TRBJ1-1; D is undetermined. V was cut by 6 bases and J by 2 bases, with 10 bases left in between. The CDR3 sequence is 12 residues long. CDR1 and CDR2 (germline): SQVTM, ANQGSEA. CDR3 nucleotides: TGCAGCGTGAGGGCCCGTAACACTGAAGCTTTCTTT. Residues: CSVRARNTEAFF.

This sequence joins TRBV6-2 or TRBV6-3 and TRBJ2-1; D is unclear. The V gene lost 0 bases and the J gene lost 8 bases, with 5 bases spanning the gap. The V gene's germline CDR1 is MNHEY and CDR2 SVGEGT. This CDR3 has 12 amino acids. The CDR3 bases are TGTGCCAGCAGTTACTCGGTCCATGAGCAGTTCTTC. This translates into CASSYSVHEQFF.

This clonotype appeared many times. The CDR3 reads CASSFGTVGGYTF. The CDR3 nucleotides are TGCGCCAGCAGCTTTGGGACGGTCGGTGGCTACACCTTC. J is TRBJ1-2 and V is TRBV5-1; TRBD1 is a possible D gene (5 bases). The germline V and J ends were trimmed by 2 bases and 7 bases, with 12 bases remaining between them. Germline CDR1 SGHRS, CDR2 YFSETQ. This CDR3 has 13 amino acids.

As concerns this clonotype: Being one base from a much bigger clone, this may be a read error. This rearrangement joins TRBV6-1 to TRBJ2-5; D is tentatively TRBD1 or TRBD2 (5 bases each). The CDR3 runs 14 residues. Germline V lookup: CDR1 MNHNS, CDR2 SASEGT. The CDR3 reads CACSPTGTQETQYF. The CDR3 region has the DNA TGTGCCTGCAGTCCAACCGGGACCCAAGAGACCCAGTACTTC.

This clonotype was observed at least ten times. The chain carries TRBV6-5 and TRBJ2-2; tentatively, D is TRBD2 (6 bases). Germline CDR1 is MNHEY and CDR2 is SVGAGI. V lost 5 bases, J lost 0 bases, and 7 bases lay in between. This CDR3 comprises 14 residues. CDR3 bases: TGTGCCAGCAGTCGCGGGACGAACACCGGGGAGCTGTTTTTT. This translates into CASSRGTNTGELFF.

This clonotype was seen repeatedly, ten times or more. CDR3 sequence reads: CSVEQGADGANVLTF. CDR3 in DNA: TGCAGCGTTGAACAGGGGGCGGATGGGGCCAACGTCCTGACTTTC. The chain has TRBV29-1 and TRBJ2-6; 8 positions match TRBD1. V trimming: 2 bases; J trimming: 3 bases; junction bases outside the gene matches: 3. Germline V gene lookup returns CDR1 SQVTM and CDR2 ANQGSEA. The CDR3 runs to 15 residues.

This clonotype was recorded at least ten times. The V and J genes are TRBV12-3 or TRBV12-4 and TRBJ1-5; D perhaps matches TRBD1 (5 bases). V was shortened by 6 bases and J by 4 bases, with 16 bases between the two germline ends. This CDR3 is 15 amino acids long. CDR3: CASRSSAGRNQPQHF. CDR3 DNA: TGTGCCAGCAGATCCAGCGCAGGGAGGAATCAGCCCCAGCATTTT.

This clonotype has ten or more counts. CDR3 loop: CASSPQQNWGNEQFF. The CDR3 coding sequence is TGTGCCAGCTCACCTCAGCAAAACTGGGGGAATGAGCAGTTCTTC. The rearrangement joins TRBV18 to TRBJ2-1; D tentatively reads TRBD1 or TRBD2 (5 bases each). CDR3 length equals 15 residues. Trimming left V 3 bases short and J 7 bases short, with 16 bases between. CDR1 and CDR2 (germline): KGHSH, LQKENI.

This clonotype was found many times. The chain combines TRBV5-6 with TRBJ2-2; 7 bases are a match to TRBD2. The CDR3 loop spans 15 amino acids. V shed 1 base and J 5 bases; nucleotides not matched to a gene: 5. Germline V gives CDR1 SGHDT, CDR2 YYEEEE. The CDR3 nucleotides are TGTGCCAGCAGCTTGAAACGGGGGGATACCGGGGAGCTGTTTTTT. It codes for CASSLKRGDTGELFF.

This clonotype was observed many times. The V call is TRBV7-3, the J call TRBJ2-7, with 7 bases fitting TRBD1. V was pared by 2 bases and J by 4 bases, with 2 bases of the junction left unmatched. Germline V CDR1 and CDR2: SGHTA, FQGTGA. The CDR3 sequence is 13 residues long. The DNA of the CDR3 is TGTGCCAGCAGCTTACGCAGGGGGTACGAGCAGTACTTC. It translates to CASSLRRGYEQYF.

The sample holds many counts of this clonotype. The chain joins TRBV7-2 to TRBJ2-2, with 8 bases matching TRBD2. V lost 5 bases to trimming and J lost 4 bases; unmatched junction nucleotides: 9. The V gene's germline CDR1 is SGHTA and CDR2 FQGNSA. The CDR3 runs to 16 residues. The CDR3 here is CASSPSFGRGTGELFF. CDR3 nucleotide sequence: TGTGCCAGCAGCCCCAGTTTCGGGAGGGGCACCGGGGAGCTGTTTTTT.

This clonotype showed up many times. The V and J genes are TRBV29-1 and TRBJ2-5, with D tentatively TRBD1 (6 bases). This CDR3 contains 13 residues. The V end lost 3 bases, the J end lost 9 bases, and 17 bases lay between the germline ends. CDR1 and CDR2 from the germline V gene are SQVTM and ANQGSEA. The CDR3 region has the DNA TGCAGCGTTGACTGGACAGCCACGAGGGCCCAGTACTTC. It encodes CSVDWTATRAQYF.

This clonotype was observed many times. The chain carries TRBV21-1 and TRBJ2-7; TRBD2, the table's D call, lacks a check against the DNA. TRBV21-1 is listed as a pseudogene. This CDR3 contains 15 residues. The CDR3 DNA reads TGTGCCAGCATCCCTAGCGGGAGGGCCTTTTACGAGCAGTACTTC. It yields the protein CASIPSGRAFYEQYF.

This clonotype was seen repeatedly, ten times or more. The V and J genes are TRBV29-1 and TRBJ1-1; D is ambiguous. CDR3 length: 10 amino acids. Germline-derived CDR1 and CDR2 are SQVTM and ANQGSEA. V gave up 7 bases and J gave up 3 bases, with 6 bases separating them. The CDR3 spells CSAGHTEAFF. CDR3 DNA: TGCAGCGCCGGGCACACTGAAGCTTTCTTT.

The CDR3 sequence is CASSPTLGTEAFF. DNA for the CDR3: TGTGCCAGCAGTCCCACCCTCGGAACTGAAGCTTTCTTT. The chain is built from TRBV6-1 and TRBJ1-1; no clear D gene. Trimming took 5 bases from V and 5 from J, leaving 12 bases between them. This CDR3 has 13 residues. Germline CDR1 is MNHNS and CDR2 is SASEGT.

V is TRBV7-2 and J is TRBJ1-2, with 8 bases fitting TRBD1. CDR1 SGHTA and CDR2 FQGNSA come from the germline V gene. The CDR3 runs 15 residues. V gave up 1 base and J gave up 5 bases; unmatched junction bases: 6. The CDR3 nucleotides read TGTGCCAGCAGCTTAGTAGGACAGGGTCGGTATGGCTACACCTTC. Protein product: CASSLVGQGRYGYTF.

About this clonotype: Since a much larger clone is just one base distant, this may be a read error. V usage is TRBV29-1 and J usage is TRBJ1-2; D remains ambiguous. Trimming stripped 3 bases from V and 7 bases from J, with 15 bases between. The CDR3 contains 13 residues. Per the germline V gene, CDR1 is SQVTM and CDR2 is ANQGSEA. The DNA of the CDR3 is TGCAGCGTTGAGACCGCTCGTTTTACTGGCTACACCTTC. Protein product: CSVETARFTGYTF.

V usage is TRBV15 and J usage is TRBJ2-7, with 9 bases aligning to TRBD2. V gave up 0 bases and J gave up 0 bases; unmatched junction bases: 3. This CDR3 region has 16 residues. CDR1 is LNHNV, CDR2 YYDKDF, per germline (reference sequence). The CDR3 loop is CATSREPAGGSYEQYF. As DNA, the CDR3 is TGTGCCACCAGCAGAGAACCAGCGGGAGGCTCCTACGAGCAGTACTTC.

This clonotype came up many times. This sequence joins TRBV7-2 and TRBJ2-7; D uncertain. The germline CDR1 and CDR2 sequences are SGHTA and FQGNSA. The V end was cut by 2 bases, the J end by 2 bases, with 19 bases between. CDR3 size: 17 residues. The CDR3 DNA follows: TGTGCCAGCAGCTTAACGTCAACAAAACTAAACCCCTACGAGCAGTACTTC. Translating gives CASSLTSTKLNPYEQYF.

This clonotype came up many times. The V and J genes are TRBV20-1 and TRBJ1-6, with a tentative D call TRBD1 (6 bases). The ends were cut back, 1 base at V and 3 bases at J, with 7 bases in the middle. The CDR3 covers 14 residues. The germline CDR1 and CDR2 sequences are DFQATT and SNEGSKA (reference sequence). The CDR3 sequence: CSARGDNYNSPLHF. The CDR3 DNA follows: TGCAGTGCTAGAGGGGACAACTATAATTCACCCCTCCACTTT.

Ten or more counts support this clonotype. The chain recombines TRBV28 with TRBJ1-1; D gene unclear. Per the germline V gene, CDR1 is MDHEN and CDR2 is SYDVKM. V gave up 4 bases and J gave up 3 bases, with 12 bases separating them. This CDR3 is built from 14 residues. The CDR3 bases are TGTGCCAGCAGTTCATCCAGAATTTACACTGAAGCTTTCTTT. It is translated as CASSSSRIYTEAFF.